What follows describes a single TCR beta chain. Primers included in the PCR were 60 Vbeta and 13 Jbeta primers. Sequenced by immunoSEQ multiplex PCR; TCRdb stores in-frame clones only, minus some. The sample has 95,000 to 100,000 clones; roughly four fifths are singletons. The data are from a study of cytomegalovirus exposure and HLA in healthy donors. This CDR3 has 16 residues. V dropped 0 bases and J dropped 6 bases, with 17 bases sitting between them. CDR1 SGHVS and CDR2 FQNEAQ come from the germline V gene. This TCR was sampled from a female donor in good health and CMV-seronegative. This chain joins TRBV7-8 and TRBJ1-1; D remains unclear. Sample: PBMCs. For the CDR3, the DNA is TGTGCCAGCAGCTTAGCAAGCTTTTTGGTGGTGGCTGAAGCTTTCTTT. It encodes CASSLASFLVVAEAFF.